Shown below are 25 T cell receptor beta chains from a single sample sequenced in a study of T-cell reconstitution after alpha-beta-depleted transplantation in children. Using unique molecular identifiers, the investigators prepared the TCRbeta library. TCRdb re-called the PCR reads through MiXCR, storing one row per CDR3 protein. The sample records almost 500,000 distinct CDR3 sequences, under 15% being singletons. Sample: PBMCs from the stem cell graft donor, taken from the stem cell graft. The receptors derive from a human donor who donated a stem cell graft to a child with combined immunodeficiency.

This clonotype has a count of ten or more. This chain uses TRBV2 with TRBJ2-5; D gene unclear. This CDR3 contains 12 residues. The germline V gene encodes CDR1 SNHLY and CDR2 FYNNEI. The V and J ends lost 7 bases and 5 bases respectively, with 11 bases between them. The CDR3 DNA sequence: TGTGCCAGCACCCCAATTCGGGAGACCCAGTACTTC. Residues: CASTPIRETQYF. The variable domain in full, with the rest retrieved from reference TRBV2 and TRBJ2-5, is EPEVTQTPSHQVTQMGQEVILRCVPISNHLYFYWYRQILGQKVEFLVSFYNNEISEKSEIFDDQFSVERPDGSNFTLKIRSTKLEDSAMYFCASTPIRETQYFGPGTRLLVL.

This clonotype was observed a handful of times. The rearrangement links TRBV20-1 to TRBJ2-2, with 7 bases that match TRBD1. Per the germline V gene, CDR1 is DFQATT and CDR2 is SNEGSKA (reference sequence). J lost 1 base, V lost 5 bases, and 1 base had no gene match. The CDR3 is 13 amino acids. In DNA form, the CDR3 reads TGCAGTGCTCGACAGGGGAACACCGGGGAGCTGTTTTTT. This translates into CSARQGNTGELFF.

This clonotype turned up a few times. V and J are TRBV27 and TRBJ1-4, with D possibly being TRBD1 (5 bases). The CDR3 is made up of 15 amino acids. V was cut by 6 bases and J by 0 bases, with 11 bases left in between. The V gene's germline CDR1 is MNHEY and CDR2 SMNVEV (reference sequence). The CDR3 sequence: CASRGLGATNEKLFF. DNA for the CDR3: TGTGCCAGCAGGGGGCTCGGGGCAACTAATGAAAAACTGTTTTTT.

This clonotype was seen a handful of times. CDR3 DNA sequence: TGCGCCAGCAGCTTGGTCCGACAGGGTAGCAGCACCGGGGAGCTGTTTTTT. Protein: CASSLVRQGSSTGELFF. The chain couples TRBV5-1 to TRBJ2-2; 7 bases line up with TRBD1. This CDR3 has 17 amino acids. After removal of 0 bases from V and 4 bases from J, the junction contained 9 bases not matched to a gene. CDR1 is SGHRS and CDR2 is YFSETQ in the germline V gene.

In its sample, this clonotype was seen a few times. The V gene is TRBV12-3 or TRBV12-4, the J gene TRBJ2-3, with 9 bases aligning to TRBD1. J was trimmed by 3 bases and V by 6 bases; bases with no gene match: 13. The CDR3 spans 17 residues. CDR3 amino acids: CASSLRATGGKTDTQYF. The CDR3, as DNA: TGTGCCAGCAGCTTGCGAGCAACAGGGGGCAAGACAGATACGCAGTATTTT.

This chain connects TRBV3-1 to TRBJ2-3, with 9 bases matching TRBD1. Germline-derived CDR1 and CDR2 are LGHDT and YNNKEL (reference sequence). This CDR3 contains 15 residues. Germline trimming cut 4 bases from V and 5 bases from J; bases unmatched to any gene: 7. In DNA form, the CDR3 reads TGTGCCAGCAGCCTTGGGACAGGGTATTTAGATACGCAGTATTTT. It encodes CASSLGTGYLDTQYF.

This clonotype was observed at least ten times. This chain connects TRBV6-1 to TRBJ2-3; D unclear. The CDR3 is 15 residues long. From germline, CDR1 is MNHNS and CDR2 SASEGT. The ends were cut back, 7 bases at V and 0 bases at J, with 14 bases in the middle. The CDR3 is CASNTFADSTDTQYF. The CDR3 bases are TGTGCCAGCAACACTTTCGCGGACAGCACAGATACGCAGTATTTT.

This clonotype was recorded a few times. This chain uses TRBV29-1 with TRBJ1-1; D call uncertain. The CDR3 has 12 amino acids. Germline V lookup: CDR1 SQVTM, CDR2 ANQGSEA. Deletions cut 3 bases from V and 7 bases from J, with 12 bases between. The CDR3, as DNA: TGCAGCGTTGAGGTGGCGGGGAATGAAGCTTTCTTT. Its translation: CSVEVAGNEAFF. Drawing the rest from reference TRBV29-1 and TRBJ1-1, the complete variable domain is SAVISQKPSRDICQRGTSLTIQCQVDSQVTMMFWYRQQPGQSLTLIATANQGSEATYESGFVIDKFPISRPNLTFSTLTVSNMSPEDSSIYLCSVEVAGNEAFFGQGTRLTVV.

In its sample, this clonotype was seen a few times. The chain combines TRBV12-3 or TRBV12-4 with TRBJ2-3; TRBD2 agrees at 8 bases. This CDR3 is 15 amino acids long. The V gene end was trimmed by 7 bases and the J gene end by 1 base; junction bases not matched to a gene: 7. The CDR3: CASTLGLGGTDTQYF. The CDR3 DNA reads as TGTGCCAGCACCTTGGGACTAGGGGGCACAGATACGCAGTATTTT.

The V and J genes are TRBV12-3 or TRBV12-4 and TRBJ2-1, with TRBD2 matching over 8 bases. This CDR3 has 14 residues. J gave up 12 bases and V 3 bases, and 10 bases lay outside the gene matches. In DNA form, the CDR3 reads TGTGCCAGCAGTTTCGGGGGGGGCCTCACTCGGCAGTTCTTC. It codes for CASSFGGGLTRQFF.

In nucleotides, the CDR3 is TGTGCCACCAGTGATACACCTTTGCGGGGCCACCAAGAGACCCAGTACTTC. Residues: CATSDTPLRGHQETQYF. The chain recombines TRBV24-1 with TRBJ2-5; TRBD2 is a possible D gene (6 bases). CDR3 length: 17 residues. Germline CDR1 reads KGHDR; CDR2 reads SFDVKD. V lost 3 bases and J 0 bases, leaving 16 bases between the germline ends.

This sequence joins TRBV5-1 and TRBJ2-1, with 12 bases that match TRBD2. The V and J ends lost 4 bases and 4 bases, in that order; junction bases with no gene match: 6. This CDR3 has 16 residues. Per the germline V gene, CDR1 is SGHRS and CDR2 is YFSETQ. The CDR3 region is CASSVSSGRAYNEQFF. The CDR3 DNA is TGCGCCAGCAGCGTATCTAGCGGGAGGGCGTACAATGAGCAGTTCTTC.

The chain carries TRBV6-2 or TRBV6-3 and TRBJ1-5, with D possibly being TRBD1 (5 bases). CDR1 is MNHEY, CDR2 SVGEGT, per germline. CDR3 length: 16 residues. V lost 2 bases, J lost 0 bases, and 11 bases lay in between. Written as DNA, the CDR3 is TGTGCCAGCAGTTACGACAGCTTTTATAGCAATCAGCCCCAGCATTTT. Its translation: CASSYDSFYSNQPQHF.

This clonotype was detected many times. The chain is built from TRBV24-1 and TRBJ1-1, with 8 positions matching TRBD1. The V gene's germline CDR1 is KGHDR and CDR2 SFDVKD. CDR3 length: 15 amino acids. V lost 4 bases to trimming and J lost 1 base; unmatched junction nucleotides: 4. The CDR3 sequence: CATSESTGANTEAFF. Written as DNA, the CDR3 is TGTGCCACCAGTGAGTCGACAGGGGCGAACACTGAAGCTTTCTTT.

This clonotype has a count of ten or more. CDR3 sequence reads: CASSLGLSPREQFF. The CDR3 DNA is TGTGCCAGCAGCCTGGGGCTATCCCCTAGGGAGCAGTTCTTC. The chain joins TRBV7-9 to TRBJ2-1, with D tentatively TRBD1 (5 bases). The CDR3 spans 14 residues. Germline CDR1 is SEHNR and CDR2 is FQNEAQ (reference sequence). Trimming stripped 5 bases from V and 10 bases from J, with 18 bases between.

This clonotype appeared a single time. The genes are TRBV20-1 and TRBJ2-3; TRBD2 matches 9 bases. With V trimmed by 2 bases and J by 6 bases, 3 bases remained unmatched. The CDR3 length is 13 residues. Looked up from germline, CDR1 is DFQATT and CDR2 is SNEGSKA (reference sequence). CDR3 sequence (DNA): TGCAGTGCTAGAAGGCGGGGGGGGGATACGCAGTATTTT. It specifies CSARRRGGDTQYF.

In this sample, this clonotype turned up a few times. The chain has TRBV29-1 and TRBJ2-7, with D hard to call. This CDR3 has 12 amino acids. The V end was cut by 1 base, the J end by 3 bases, with 7 bases between. Germline V lookup: CDR1 SQVTM, CDR2 ANQGSEA. The CDR3 is CSVEGNNYEQYF. The CDR3, as DNA: TGCAGCGTTGAAGGTAACAACTACGAGCAGTACTTC.

This chain connects TRBV6-4 to TRBJ2-6; D is unclear. Trimming took off 2 bases at V and 4 bases at J, with 9 bases between the two ends. There are 15 residues in the CDR3. The germline V gene encodes CDR1 MRHNA and CDR2 SNTAGT. The CDR3, as DNA: TGTGCCAGCAGTGACGGCAAATCAGGGGCCAACGTCCTGACTTTC. Translation gives CASSDGKSGANVLTF.

This clonotype was counted many times. V is TRBV7-6 and J is TRBJ2-1, with 11 nucleotides matching TRBD2. Per the germline V gene, CDR1 is SGHVS and CDR2 is FNYEAQ. This CDR3 is built from 19 residues. The J segment lost 4 bases and the V segment lost 1 base, leaving 12 bases of the junction unmatched. CDR3 DNA: TGTGCCAGCAGCTTAGGACTAGCGGGGCGCCCGGCCTTTTACAATGAGCAGTTCTTC. Its protein product is CASSLGLAGRPAFYNEQFF.

This clonotype was seen only a few times. J is TRBJ2-3 and V is TRBV7-2; 8 bases map to TRBD2. The CDR3 consists of 16 residues. The V and J ends lost 1 base and 6 bases, in that order; junction bases with no gene match: 9. Germline loops: CDR1 SGHTA, CDR2 FQGNSA. The CDR3 DNA sequence: TGTGCCAGCAGCTTAGTATCGAGCGGGGGACTGGATACGCAGTATTTT. Amino acid sequence: CASSLVSSGGLDTQYF.

This clonotype has at least ten counts. This chain uses TRBV6-1 with TRBJ2-2; TRBD1 agrees at 10 bases. The V gene's germline CDR1 is MNHNS and CDR2 SASEGT. This CDR3 is built from 15 residues. The V and J ends lost 11 bases and 6 bases, in that order; junction bases with no gene match: 12. The CDR3 spells CAAHPGTGEAGELFF. The DNA of the CDR3 is TGTGCCGCACATCCTGGGACAGGGGAGGCCGGGGAGCTGTTTTTT.

The chain is built from TRBV5-1 and TRBJ2-7; 7 bases line up with TRBD1. The CDR3 covers 17 residues. Germline-derived CDR1 and CDR2 are SGHRS and YFSETQ. V shed 1 base, J shed 3 bases, and the junction held 13 bases outside the gene matches. CDR3 nucleotides: TGCGCCAGCAGCTTGTTCTTCCAGAGGGGGCGAGGCTACGAGCAGTACTTC. Translated: CASSLFFQRGRGYEQYF.

The chain uses TRBV12-3 or TRBV12-4 and TRBJ2-1; 9 bases are shared with TRBD1. Trimming took 6 bases from V and 7 from J; bases not matched to a gene: 13. The CDR3 sequence is 16 residues long. CDR3 region: CASSPPTGGVRNEQFF. CDR3 DNA sequence: TGTGCCAGCAGCCCTCCGACAGGGGGAGTAAGGAATGAGCAGTTCTTC.

This clonotype was counted only a few times. J is TRBJ2-7 and V is TRBV7-9; D is unresolved. Germline V gene data show CDR1 as SEHNR and CDR2 as FQNEAQ (reference sequence). CDR3 size: 14 residues. V lost 1 base and J 0 bases, leaving 7 bases between the germline ends. CDR3 sequence reads: CASSLGALSYEQYF. CDR3 nucleotide sequence: TGTGCCAGCAGCTTAGGGGCACTCTCCTACGAGCAGTACTTC.

This clonotype was counted between two and nine times. This chain connects TRBV20-1 to TRBJ2-7; 7 bases are shared with TRBD2. The germline V gene has CDR1 DFQATT and CDR2 SNEGSKA (reference sequence). The CDR3 length is 16 residues. The junction had 18 bases not matched to a gene; V was cut back by 0 bases and J by 10 bases. The CDR3 region is CSAREPPPFSRGVQYF. The CDR3, as DNA: TGCAGTGCTAGAGAGCCCCCCCCCTTCTCTCGGGGGGTTCAGTACTTC.